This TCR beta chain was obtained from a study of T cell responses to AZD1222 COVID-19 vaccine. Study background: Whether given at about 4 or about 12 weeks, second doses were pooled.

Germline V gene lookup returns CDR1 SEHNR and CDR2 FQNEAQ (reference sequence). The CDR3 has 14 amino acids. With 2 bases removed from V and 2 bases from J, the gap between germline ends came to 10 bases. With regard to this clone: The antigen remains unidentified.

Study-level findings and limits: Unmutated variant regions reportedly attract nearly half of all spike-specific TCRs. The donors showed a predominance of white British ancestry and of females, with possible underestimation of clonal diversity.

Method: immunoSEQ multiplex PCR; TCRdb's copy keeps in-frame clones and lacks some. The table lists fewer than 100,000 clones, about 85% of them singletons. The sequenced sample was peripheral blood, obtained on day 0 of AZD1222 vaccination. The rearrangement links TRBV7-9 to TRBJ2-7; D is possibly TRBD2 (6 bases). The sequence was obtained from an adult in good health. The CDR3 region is CASSLIGGAYEQYF. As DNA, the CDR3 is TGTGCCAGCAGCTTAATTGGCGGGGCCTACGAGCAGTACTTC.